The entry below gives a single T cell receptor beta chain sequence along with its context. It has no known antigen specificity. No base-level quality is on record; no much larger clone is a single base apart. Trimming removed 0 bases from V and 4 bases from J; the gene matches leave 3 bases unexplained. The germline V gene encodes CDR1 SGHTA and CDR2 FQGTGA. Taken from cysteine to phenylalanine, the CDR3 has 16 residues. Only the CDR3 DNA stays, 48 bases, in frame from base 1. The CDR3 regions of human TCRbeta chains were subjected to immunosequencing. As for the original processing: Repertoire TCRs were matched against a reference library of SARS-CoV-2-specific TCRs generated with the MIRA antigen-specificity platform. Breadth was defined as the fraction of unique TCRs that were SARS-CoV-2-associated, and depth was defined as the fraction of total T cells that were SARS-CoV-2-associated. Each spike-specific TCR was assigned to its reactive spike region and to a CD4 or CD8 class using the MIRA data. Log10-transformed breadth and depth values were compared by one-way ANOVA with Sidak's multiple comparisons tests. This is the immuneACCESS table as TCRdb keeps it, with only in-frame sequences that have V and J called. A part of the clones is gone; compared with another copy, unresolved V genes explain less than half, and the rest is unexplained. V, J and clone size reflect that table, while D and trimming were determined from the DNA. Within this sample are about 190,000 clones, with more than 90% of them counted one time only. The top ten hold around 3.6% of the sample.

This entry comes from a study of T cell responses to AZD1222 COVID-19 vaccine (dated by TCRdb to about 2021). Regarding the research as a whole: A total of under 250 trial participants underwent TCR sequencing, of whom about 200 had received two doses of AZD1222 and about 25 had received two doses of the MenACWY control vaccine. Trial participants were enrolled into age subgroups of 18-55, 56-69 and 70-plus years, which contained about 150, 27 and 61 TCR-sequenced participants, respectively.

The paper as a whole reports these results and caveats: Spike-specific TCR breadth and depth rose significantly after two AZD1222 doses compared with day 0 and with MenACWY recipients. Participants were mostly white British and included more females than males, and it was suggested by the authors that clonal diversity may have been underestimated. Conclusions about previously exposed vaccinees are limited because only a handful of AZD1222 recipients were SARS-CoV-2 seropositive at baseline. The vaccine-associated CD4 TCRs covered the entire spike protein, and the dominant responses fell in regions 160-218 and 743-854. Nearly half of unique spike-specific TCRs reportedly recognized epitopes outside regions mutated in the B.1.351 and B.1.1.7 variants. The 56-69-year group was small, and its depth increase did not reach significance, likely because of low power. Because no samples from the day 14 peak response were available, repertoires could be characterized only after the peak T cell response.

Per the publication, the time point label means: about 28 days (+/-7) after the second vaccine dose. This specimen's treatment or condition label, interpreted: meningococcal conjugate vaccine given as trial control. The vaccinee samples were drawn from two UK trials, COV001 and COV002, one of which was a single-blind randomized controlled phase 2/3 trial testing AZD1222 (ChAdOx1 nCoV-19) in healthy adults. For TCRbeta chain sequencing, PBMC samples from trial participants were taken at day 0 and at day 28 after the second dose. Recombination joined TRBV7-3 with TRBJ1-2, and TRBD1 matches 12 of the central bases. Here the sequenced sample was peripheral blood, taken 28 days after the second dose of the MenACWY control vaccine. This receptor was obtained from an adult who received the MenACWY meningococcal vaccine as a control. The DNA reads TGTGCCAGCAGCTTAACGGGACAGGGGGCCAGCTATGGCTACACCTTC. It translates as CASSLTGQGASYGYTF.